This TCR beta chain was sequenced in a study of T cell responses to AZD1222 COVID-19 vaccine. As concerns this clone: No antigen is known for it.

CDR1 LNHDA and CDR2 SQIVND come from the germline V gene (reference sequence). The length of the CDR3 is 14 residues. The V gene lost 5 bases and the J gene lost 2 bases, with 12 bases spanning the gap. The method was immunoSEQ multiplex PCR; TCRdb's version includes in-frame clones alone and lacks a portion of them. This table holds 150,000 to 200,000 clones, 70% to 90% found once. Study findings and constraints: Only after the peak T cell response were repertoires sampled. Baseline antibody screening turned up just a handful of seropositive AZD1222 recipients. Vaccine-related CD4 TCRs covered spike, predominating at 160-218 and 743-854. Targeting of unmutated variant regions was reportedly seen in nearly half of spike-specific TCRs.

Here the sequenced sample was peripheral blood, taken 28 days after the second AZD1222 dose. The chain is built from TRBV19 and TRBJ1-2; D is undetermined. The receptor was derived from an adult who received the AZD1222 COVID-19 vaccine. This chain's CDR3 is CASSLGGVNYGYTF. The CDR3 nucleotides are TGTGCCAGTAGTTTGGGCGGGGTGAACTATGGCTACACCTTC.